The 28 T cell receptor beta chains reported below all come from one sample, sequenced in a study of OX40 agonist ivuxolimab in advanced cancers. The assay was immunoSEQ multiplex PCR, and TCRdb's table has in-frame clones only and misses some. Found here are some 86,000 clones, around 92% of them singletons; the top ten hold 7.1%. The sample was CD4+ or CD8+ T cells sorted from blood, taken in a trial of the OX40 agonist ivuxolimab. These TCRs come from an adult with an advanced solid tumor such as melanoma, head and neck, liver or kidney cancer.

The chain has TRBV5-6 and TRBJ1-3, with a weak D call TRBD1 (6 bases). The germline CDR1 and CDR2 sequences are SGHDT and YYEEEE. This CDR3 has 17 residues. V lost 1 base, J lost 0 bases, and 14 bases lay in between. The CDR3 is CASSLPGAGHSGNTIYF. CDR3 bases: TGTGCCAGCAGCTTGCCTGGGGCGGGACACTCTGGAAACACCATATATTTT.

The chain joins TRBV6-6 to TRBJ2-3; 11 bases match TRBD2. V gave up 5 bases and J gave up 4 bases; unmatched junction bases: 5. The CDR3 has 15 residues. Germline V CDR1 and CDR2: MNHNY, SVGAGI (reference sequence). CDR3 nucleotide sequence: TGTGCCAGCAGTGGTAGCGGGAGGGCCGCAGATACGCAGTATTTT. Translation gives CASSGSGRAADTQYF.

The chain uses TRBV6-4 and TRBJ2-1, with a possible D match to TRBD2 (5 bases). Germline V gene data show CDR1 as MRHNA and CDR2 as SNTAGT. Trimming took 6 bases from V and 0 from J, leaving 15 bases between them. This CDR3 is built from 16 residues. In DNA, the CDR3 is TGTGCCAGCAGCGATAAGACGGGAAGCTCCTACAATGAGCAGTTCTTC. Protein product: CASSDKTGSSYNEQFF.

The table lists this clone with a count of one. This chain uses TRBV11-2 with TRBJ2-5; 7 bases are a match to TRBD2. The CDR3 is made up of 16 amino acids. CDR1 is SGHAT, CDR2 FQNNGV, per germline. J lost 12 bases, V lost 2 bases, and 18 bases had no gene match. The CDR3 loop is CASSLSLASGGTTKYF. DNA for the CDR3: TGTGCCAGCAGCTTATCCCTAGCTAGCGGAGGGACGACTAAGTACTTC. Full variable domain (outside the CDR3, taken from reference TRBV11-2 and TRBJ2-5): EAGVAQSPRYKIIEKRQSVAFWCNPISGHATLYWYQQILGQGPKLLIQFQNNGVVDDSQLPKDRFSAERLKGVDSTLKIQPAKLEDSAVYLCASSLSLASGGTTKYFGPGTRLLVL.

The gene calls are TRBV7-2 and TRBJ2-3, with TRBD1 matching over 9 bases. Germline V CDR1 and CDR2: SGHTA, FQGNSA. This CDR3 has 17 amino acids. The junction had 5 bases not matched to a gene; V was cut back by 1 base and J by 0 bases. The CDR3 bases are TGTGCCAGCAGCTTAGGTCAACAGGGGGCAAGCACAGATACGCAGTATTTT. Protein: CASSLGQQGASTDTQYF.

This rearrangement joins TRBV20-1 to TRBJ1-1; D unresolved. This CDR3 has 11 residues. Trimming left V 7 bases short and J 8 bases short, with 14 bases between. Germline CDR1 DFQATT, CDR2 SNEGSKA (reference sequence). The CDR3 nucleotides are TGCAGTGGGGGTGAATGGGAAGAAGCTTTCTTT. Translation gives CSGGEWEEAFF.

The CDR3 nucleotides are TGTGCCAGCTCACCTCGCGGGACAGGGGAACAACTGTTTTTT. Encoded protein: CASSPRGTGEQLFF. V usage is TRBV18 and J usage is TRBJ1-4; 10 bases are a match to TRBD1. The CDR3 totals 14 residues. Germline assignment: CDR1 KGHSH and CDR2 LQKENI. V lost 3 bases, J lost 12 bases, and 7 bases stayed unmatched.

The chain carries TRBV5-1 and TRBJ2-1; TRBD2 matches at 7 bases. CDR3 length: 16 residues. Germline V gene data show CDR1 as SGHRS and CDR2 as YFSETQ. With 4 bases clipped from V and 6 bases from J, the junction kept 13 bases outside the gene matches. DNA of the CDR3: TGCGCCAGCAGCACCGCCCTCTGGGGGGGGGTCAATGAGCAGTTCTTC. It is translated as CASSTALWGGVNEQFF.

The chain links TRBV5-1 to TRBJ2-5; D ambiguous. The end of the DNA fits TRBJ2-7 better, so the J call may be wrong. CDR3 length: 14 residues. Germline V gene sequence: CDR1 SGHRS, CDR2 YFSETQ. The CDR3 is CASSLLDISYEQYF. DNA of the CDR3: TGCGCCAGCAGCTTGCTGGATATCTCCTACGAGCAGTACTTC.

CDR3 sequence reads: CASELAGFGANEQFF. CDR3 bases: TGTGCCAGCGAGTTAGCGGGCTTCGGGGCCAATGAGCAGTTCTTC. This chain links TRBV2 with TRBJ2-1; the match to TRBD2 covers 7 bases. Germline loops: CDR1 SNHLY, CDR2 FYNNEI. Germline trimming cut 8 bases from V and 6 bases from J; bases unmatched to any gene: 13. CDR3 size: 15 residues.

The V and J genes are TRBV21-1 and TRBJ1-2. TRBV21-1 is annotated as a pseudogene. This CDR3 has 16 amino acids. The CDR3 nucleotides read TGTGCCAGCAGCAAAAAGAGAAGGCTTTCACATGAGGGCTACACCTTC. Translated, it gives CASSKKRRLSHEGYTF.

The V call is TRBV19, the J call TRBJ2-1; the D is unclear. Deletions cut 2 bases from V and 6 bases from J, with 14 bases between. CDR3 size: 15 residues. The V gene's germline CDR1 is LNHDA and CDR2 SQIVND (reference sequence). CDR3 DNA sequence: TGTGCCAGTAGTATATCGGGCAGTTTAGTCAATGAGCAGTTCTTC. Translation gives CASSISGSLVNEQFF.

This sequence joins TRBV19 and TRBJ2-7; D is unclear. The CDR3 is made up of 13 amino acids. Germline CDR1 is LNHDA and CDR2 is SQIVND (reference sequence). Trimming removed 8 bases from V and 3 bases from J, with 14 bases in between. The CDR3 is CASGVGMGYEQYF. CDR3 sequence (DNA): TGTGCCAGTGGCGTGGGGATGGGCTACGAGCAGTACTTC.

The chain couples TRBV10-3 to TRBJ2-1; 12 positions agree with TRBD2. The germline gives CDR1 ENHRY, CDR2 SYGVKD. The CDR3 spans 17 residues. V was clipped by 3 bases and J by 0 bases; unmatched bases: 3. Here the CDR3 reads CAISDLAGGSSYNEQFF. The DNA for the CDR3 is TGTGCCATCAGTGACCTAGCGGGAGGGAGCTCCTACAATGAGCAGTTCTTC.

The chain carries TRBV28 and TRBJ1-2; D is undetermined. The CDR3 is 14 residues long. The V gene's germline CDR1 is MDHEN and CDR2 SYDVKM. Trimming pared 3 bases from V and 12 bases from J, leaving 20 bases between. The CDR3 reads CASSFPDLPLMNTF. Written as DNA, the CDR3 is TGTGCCAGCAGTTTCCCCGACCTCCCCTTAATGAACACCTTC.

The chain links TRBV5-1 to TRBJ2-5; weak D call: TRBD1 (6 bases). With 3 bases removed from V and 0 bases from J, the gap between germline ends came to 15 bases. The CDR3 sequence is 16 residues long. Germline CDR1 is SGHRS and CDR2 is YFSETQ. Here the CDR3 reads CASSSWTENYQETQYF. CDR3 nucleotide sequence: TGCGCCAGCAGCTCTTGGACAGAGAACTACCAAGAGACCCAGTACTTC.

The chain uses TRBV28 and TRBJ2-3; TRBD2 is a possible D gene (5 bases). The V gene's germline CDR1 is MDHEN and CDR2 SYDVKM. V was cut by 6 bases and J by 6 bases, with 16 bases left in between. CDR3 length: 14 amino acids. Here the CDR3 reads CASSSSPAADTQYF. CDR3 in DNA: TGTGCCAGCAGCTCAAGTCCAGCGGCGGATACGCAGTATTTT.

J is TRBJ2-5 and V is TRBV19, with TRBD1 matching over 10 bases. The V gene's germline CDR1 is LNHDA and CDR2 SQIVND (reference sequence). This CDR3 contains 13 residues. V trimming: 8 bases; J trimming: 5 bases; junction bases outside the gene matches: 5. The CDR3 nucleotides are TGTGCCAGTCGACAGGGGGCGTGGGAGACCCAGTACTTC. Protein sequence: CASRQGAWETQYF.

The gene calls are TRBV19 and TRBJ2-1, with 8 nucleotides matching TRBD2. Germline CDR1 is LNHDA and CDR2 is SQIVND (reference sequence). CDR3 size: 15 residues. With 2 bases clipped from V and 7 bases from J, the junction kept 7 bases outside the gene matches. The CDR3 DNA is TGTGCCAGTAGTATAAGCGGGAGAAGAATTAATGAGCAGTTCTTC. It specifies CASSISGRRINEQFF.

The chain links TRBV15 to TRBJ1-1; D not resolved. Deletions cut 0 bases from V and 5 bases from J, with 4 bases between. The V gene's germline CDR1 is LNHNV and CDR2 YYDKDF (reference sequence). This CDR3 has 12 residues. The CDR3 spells CATSREGTEAFF. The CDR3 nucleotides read TGTGCCACCAGCAGAGAGGGGACTGAAGCTTTCTTT.

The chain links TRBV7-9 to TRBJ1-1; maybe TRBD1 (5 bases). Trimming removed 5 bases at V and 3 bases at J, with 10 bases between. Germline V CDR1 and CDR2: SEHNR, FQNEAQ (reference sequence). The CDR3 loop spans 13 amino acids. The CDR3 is CASSPTRDTEAFF. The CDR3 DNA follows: TGTGCCAGCAGCCCGACCAGGGACACTGAAGCTTTCTTT.

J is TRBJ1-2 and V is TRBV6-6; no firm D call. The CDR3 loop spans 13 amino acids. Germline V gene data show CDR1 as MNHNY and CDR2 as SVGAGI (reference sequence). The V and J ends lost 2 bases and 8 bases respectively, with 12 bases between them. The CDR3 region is CASSYGLGGGYTF. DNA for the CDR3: TGTGCCAGCAGTTACGGCCTAGGCGGAGGCTACACCTTC.

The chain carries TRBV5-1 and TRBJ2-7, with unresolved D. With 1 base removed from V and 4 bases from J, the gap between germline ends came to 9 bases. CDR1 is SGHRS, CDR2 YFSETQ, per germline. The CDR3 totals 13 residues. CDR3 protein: CASSLMDRYEQYF. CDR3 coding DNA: TGCGCCAGCAGCTTGATGGACCGATACGAGCAGTACTTC.

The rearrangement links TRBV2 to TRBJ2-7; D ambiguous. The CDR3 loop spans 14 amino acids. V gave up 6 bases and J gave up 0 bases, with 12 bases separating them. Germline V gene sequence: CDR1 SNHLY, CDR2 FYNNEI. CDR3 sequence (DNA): TGTGCCAGCAGGGGCGACTCAGCCTCCTACGAGCAGTACTTC. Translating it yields CASRGDSASYEQYF. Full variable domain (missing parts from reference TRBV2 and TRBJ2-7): EPEVTQTPSHQVTQMGQEVILRCVPISNHLYFYWYRQILGQKVEFLVSFYNNEISEKSEIFDDQFSVERPDGSNFTLKIRSTKLEDSAMYFCASRGDSASYEQYFGPGTRLTVT.

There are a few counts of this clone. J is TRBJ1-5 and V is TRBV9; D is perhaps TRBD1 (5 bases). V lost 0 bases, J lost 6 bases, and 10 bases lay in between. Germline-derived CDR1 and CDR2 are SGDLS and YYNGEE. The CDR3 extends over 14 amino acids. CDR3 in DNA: TGTGCCAGCAGCGTAGGCCAGGGCACTCAGCCCCAGCATTTT. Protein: CASSVGQGTQPQHF.

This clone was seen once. In nucleotides, the CDR3 is TGCGCCAGCAGCAAAGGGACAGCTGAAGAGACCCAGTACTTC. Amino acid sequence: CASSKGTAEETQYF. The rearrangement uses TRBV5-1 and TRBJ2-5; 7 bases line up with TRBD1. V was clipped by 4 bases and J by 3 bases; unmatched bases: 6. Germline loops: CDR1 SGHRS, CDR2 YFSETQ. This CDR3 region has 14 residues. Full variable domain (outside the CDR3, taken from reference TRBV5-1 and TRBJ2-5): KAGVTQTPRYLIKTRGQQVTLSCSPISGHRSVSWYQQTPGQGLQFLFEYFSETQRNKGNFPGRFSGRQFSNSRSEMNVSTLELGDSALYLCASSKGTAEETQYFGPGTRLLVL.

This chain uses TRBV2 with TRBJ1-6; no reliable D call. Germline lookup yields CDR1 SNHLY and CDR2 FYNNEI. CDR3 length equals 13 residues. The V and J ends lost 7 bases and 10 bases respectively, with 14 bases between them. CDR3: CASTSVQRSPLHF. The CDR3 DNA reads TGTGCCAGCACCTCAGTACAGAGGTCACCCCTCCACTTT.

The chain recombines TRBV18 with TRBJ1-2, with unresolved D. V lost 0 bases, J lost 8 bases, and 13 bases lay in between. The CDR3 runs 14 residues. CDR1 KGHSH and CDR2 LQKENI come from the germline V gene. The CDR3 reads CASSPPGDMKGYTF. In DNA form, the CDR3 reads TGTGCCAGCTCACCACCGGGAGACATGAAGGGCTACACCTTC.